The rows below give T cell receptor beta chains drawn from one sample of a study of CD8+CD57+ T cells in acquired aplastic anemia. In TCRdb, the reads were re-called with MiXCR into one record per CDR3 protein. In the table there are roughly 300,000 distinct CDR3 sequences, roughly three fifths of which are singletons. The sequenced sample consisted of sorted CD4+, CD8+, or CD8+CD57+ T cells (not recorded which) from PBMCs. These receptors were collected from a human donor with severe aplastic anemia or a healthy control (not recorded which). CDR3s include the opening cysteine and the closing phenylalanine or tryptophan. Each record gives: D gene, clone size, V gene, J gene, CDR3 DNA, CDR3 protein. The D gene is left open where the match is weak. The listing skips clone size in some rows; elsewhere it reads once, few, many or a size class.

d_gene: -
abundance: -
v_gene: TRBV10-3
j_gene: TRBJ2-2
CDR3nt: TGTGCCATCAGTGAGGTCACCGGGGAGCTGTTTTTT
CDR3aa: CAISEVTGELFF

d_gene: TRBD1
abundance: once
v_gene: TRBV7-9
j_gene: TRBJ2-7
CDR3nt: TGTGCCAGCAGCTTCGAGGTCAGGGGGTGGGAGCAGTACTTC
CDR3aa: CASSFEVRGWEQYF

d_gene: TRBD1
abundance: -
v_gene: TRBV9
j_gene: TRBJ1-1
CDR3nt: TGTGCCAGCAGCGCCGAGGGGACAGGGCCTGAAGCTTTCTTT
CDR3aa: CASSAEGTGPEAFF

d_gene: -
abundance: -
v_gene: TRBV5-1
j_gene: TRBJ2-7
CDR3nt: TGCGCCAGCAGCGACGTACAGGGCGACGAGCAGTACTTC
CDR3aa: CASSDVQGDEQYF

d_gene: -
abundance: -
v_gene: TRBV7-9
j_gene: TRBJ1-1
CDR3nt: TGTGCCAGCAGCTTTAATCAGAACACTGAAGCTTCCTTT
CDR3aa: CASSFNQNTEASF

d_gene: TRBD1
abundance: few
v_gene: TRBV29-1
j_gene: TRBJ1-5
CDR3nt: TGCAGCGTTGTTTCGGACAGGGATAGCAATCAGCCCCAGCATTTT
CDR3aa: CSVVSDRDSNQPQHF

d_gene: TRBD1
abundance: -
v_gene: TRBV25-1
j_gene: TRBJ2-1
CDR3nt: TGTGCCAGCAGCCGAGATGGTAGGGGGCATGAGCAGTTCTTC
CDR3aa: CASSRDGRGHEQFF

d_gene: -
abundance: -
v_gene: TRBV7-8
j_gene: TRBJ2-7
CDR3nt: TGTGCCAGCAGACCCCAGGGGTCGGTCTACGAGCAGTACTTC
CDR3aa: CASRPQGSVYEQYF

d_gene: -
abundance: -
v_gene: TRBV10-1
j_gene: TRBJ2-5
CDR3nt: TGCGCCAGCAGTCTACAGGGGACTCTAGGGGAGACCCAGTGCTTC
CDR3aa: CASSLQGTLGETQCF

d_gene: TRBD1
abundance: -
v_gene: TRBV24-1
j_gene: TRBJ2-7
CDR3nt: TGTGCCACCAGTGATAACAGGGGACACGAGCAGTACTTC
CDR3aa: CATSDNRGHEQYF